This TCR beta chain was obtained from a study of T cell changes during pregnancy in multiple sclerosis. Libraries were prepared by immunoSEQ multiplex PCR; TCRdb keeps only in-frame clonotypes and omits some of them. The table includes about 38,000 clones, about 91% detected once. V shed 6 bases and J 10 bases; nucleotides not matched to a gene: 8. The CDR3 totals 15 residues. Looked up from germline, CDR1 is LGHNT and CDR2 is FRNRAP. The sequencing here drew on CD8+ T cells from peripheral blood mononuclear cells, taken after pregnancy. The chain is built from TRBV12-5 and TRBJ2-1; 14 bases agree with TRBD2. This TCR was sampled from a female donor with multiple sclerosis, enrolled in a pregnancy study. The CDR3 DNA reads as TGTGCTAGTGGAACAGGGACTAGCGGGAGAGACGAGCAGTTCTTC. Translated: CASGTGTSGRDEQFF.